This is a list of T cell receptor beta chains from one sample in a study of CD8 T cells in ankylosing spondylitis. From the 5' RACE reads, TCRdb called clonotypes with MiXCR, one entry per CDR3 protein. Of 200,000 to 300,000 distinct CDR3 sequences in the sample, around 8% are singletons; the top ten hold approximately 5%. The sequenced sample consisted of blood, either unsorted or a sorted T cell fraction (not recorded which). The receptors shown here come from a female donor with ankylosing spondylitis or in good health (not recorded which). Each CDR3 is given with its conserved first and last residue. The D gene is left open where the match is weak. The size entry is marked missing in some rows and otherwise reads once, few, many or a size class.

J gene: TRBJ2-2; V gene: TRBV7-9; D gene: TRBD1; clone size: few; CDR3 DNA: TGTGCCAGCAGCTTCAGACAGGGACCAAAGAACACCGGGGAGCTGTTTTTT; CDR3 protein: CASSFRQGPKNTGELFF
J gene: TRBJ2-1; V gene: TRBV20-1; D gene: .; clone size: many; CDR3 DNA: TGCAGTGCTAGTTACGGTGAGCAGTTCTTC; CDR3 protein: CSASYGEQFF
J gene: TRBJ2-1; V gene: TRBV20-1; D gene: .; clone size: many; CDR3 DNA: TGCAGTGCTAGTCCCGACTCAAGCTCCTACAATGAGCAGTTCTTC; CDR3 protein: CSASPDSSSYNEQFF
J gene: TRBJ2-3; V gene: TRBV24-1; D gene: TRBD2; clone size: many; CDR3 DNA: TGTGCCGTCCGGCGGGAGTTGGAAGATACGCAGTATTTT; CDR3 protein: CAVRRELEDTQYF
J gene: TRBJ1-1; V gene: TRBV4-2; D gene: TRBD1; clone size: many; CDR3 DNA: TGTGCCAGCAGCCAGGGGACAGGCCCAGAGGACACTGAAGCTTTCTTT; CDR3 protein: CASSQGTGPEDTEAFF
J gene: TRBJ2-4; V gene: TRBV11-3; D gene: .; clone size: many; CDR3 DNA: TGTGCCAGCAGCTTAGCGGGGGAGTACATTCAGTACTTC; CDR3 protein: CASSLAGEYIQYF
J gene: TRBJ2-1; V gene: TRBV5-1; D gene: .; clone size: few; CDR3 DNA: TGCGCCAGCAGCCTAGACAGGATCTCCGTTAATTACAATGAGCAGTTCTTC; CDR3 protein: CASSLDRISVNYNEQFF
J gene: TRBJ1-4; V gene: TRBV18; D gene: .; clone size: many; CDR3 DNA: TGTGCCAGCTCACCTCCCGGGAATGAAAAACTGTTTTTT; CDR3 protein: CASSPPGNEKLFF
J gene: TRBJ2-1; V gene: TRBV4-3; D gene: TRBD2; clone size: many; CDR3 DNA: TGCGCCAGCAGCCAAATTTCTCTAGCGGGAGATGTGGATGAGCAGTTCTTC; CDR3 protein: CASSQISLAGDVDEQFF
J gene: TRBJ2-4; V gene: TRBV12-3/TRBV12-4; D gene: .; clone size: many; CDR3 DNA: TGTGCCAGCAGTTTCACAGGGGAGGGAAACATTCAGTACTTC; CDR3 protein: CASSFTGEGNIQYF
J gene: TRBJ2-7; V gene: TRBV20-1; D gene: TRBD1; clone size: many; CDR3 DNA: TGCAGTGCTAGAGGGGACAGCAAGCAGTACTTC; CDR3 protein: CSARGDSKQYF
J gene: TRBJ2-1; V gene: TRBV7-9; D gene: .; clone size: few; CDR3 DNA: TGTGCCAGCAGCCCACGAGGGGACCCAACCTACAATGAGCAGTTCTTC; CDR3 protein: CASSPRGDPTYNEQFF
J gene: TRBJ2-2; V gene: TRBV15; D gene: .; clone size: many; CDR3 DNA: TGTGCCACCAGCAGAGCTTATGGGACATTGAACACCGGGGAGCTGTTTTTT; CDR3 protein: CATSRAYGTLNTGELFF
J gene: TRBJ2-1; V gene: TRBV6-1; D gene: TRBD2; clone size: .; CDR3 DNA: TGTGCCAGCAGGGAGGGACTAGCATACAATGAGCAGTTCTTC; CDR3 protein: CASREGLAYNEQFF
J gene: TRBJ2-1; V gene: TRBV20-1; D gene: .; clone size: many; CDR3 DNA: TGCAGTGCTAGCAAACGTGGGGGAGGGGGAGGCTGGAATGAGCAGTTCTTC; CDR3 protein: CSASKRGGGGGWNEQFF
J gene: TRBJ2-7; V gene: TRBV9; D gene: .; clone size: many; CDR3 DNA: TGTGCCAGCAGCGTAGGGGGCGGGGGCCTGGACGAGCAGTACTTC; CDR3 protein: CASSVGGGGLDEQYF
J gene: TRBJ1-4; V gene: TRBV5-1; D gene: TRBD1; clone size: many; CDR3 DNA: TGCGCCAGCAGCCTGCAGCCAGGGGGTCAGGGAGAAAAACTGTTTTTT; CDR3 protein: CASSLQPGGQGEKLFF
J gene: TRBJ2-5; V gene: TRBV3-1; D gene: .; clone size: many; CDR3 DNA: TGTGCCAGAGTCTCCTCGCGTGCTCAAGAGACCCAGTACTTC; CDR3 protein: CARVSSRAQETQYF
J gene: TRBJ1-2; V gene: TRBV28; D gene: .; clone size: .; CDR3 DNA: TGTGCCAGCAGTTTAACGGTACCCTATGGCTACACCTTC; CDR3 protein: CASSLTVPYGYTF
J gene: TRBJ1-3; V gene: TRBV5-1; D gene: .; clone size: many; CDR3 DNA: TGCGCCAGCAGCGCCCCGGACTCTGGAAACACCATATATTTT; CDR3 protein: CASSAPDSGNTIYF
J gene: TRBJ2-7; V gene: TRBV7-2; D gene: TRBD1; clone size: .; CDR3 DNA: TGTGCCAGCAGCCCCGTTATGACAGGGCTGAGCTCCTACGAGCAGTACTTC; CDR3 protein: CASSPVMTGLSSYEQYF
J gene: TRBJ1-5; V gene: TRBV7-2; D gene: .; clone size: few; CDR3 DNA: TGTGCCAGCAGCTTGGACCGGTCGCCCCAGCATTTT; CDR3 protein: CASSLDRSPQHF
J gene: TRBJ2-5; V gene: TRBV7-2; D gene: .; clone size: many; CDR3 DNA: TGTGCCAGCAGCCCCGACAGATTCCAAGAGACCCAGTACTTC; CDR3 protein: CASSPDRFQETQYF
J gene: TRBJ2-1; V gene: TRBV12-3/TRBV12-4; D gene: .; clone size: many; CDR3 DNA: TGTGCTGCACCGACTAGTAGGAGGAATGAGCAGTTCTTC; CDR3 protein: CAAPTSRRNEQFF
J gene: TRBJ2-7; V gene: TRBV7-8; D gene: .; clone size: .; CDR3 DNA: TGTGCCAGCAGCCTTGGACCGGAGTACGAGCAGTACTTC; CDR3 protein: CASSLGPEYEQYF
J gene: TRBJ2-1; V gene: TRBV6-2/TRBV6-3; D gene: .; clone size: many; CDR3 DNA: TGTGCCAGCAGTTACGGGACATCTCCGTTCTTC; CDR3 protein: CASSYGTSPFF
J gene: TRBJ2-7; V gene: TRBV18; D gene: .; clone size: few; CDR3 DNA: TGTGCCAGCTCACCACGGCAGGGGTTCGAGCAGTACTTC; CDR3 protein: CASSPRQGFEQYF
J gene: TRBJ2-1; V gene: TRBV5-6; D gene: TRBD2; clone size: many; CDR3 DNA: TGTGCCAGCAGCTTGAGATCTAGCGGGAGAATGAATGAGCAGTTCTTC; CDR3 protein: CASSLRSSGRMNEQFF
J gene: TRBJ2-1; V gene: TRBV9; D gene: .; clone size: many; CDR3 DNA: TGTGCCAGCAGCGTAGCTACGGGGCACCAGAATGAGCAGTTCTTC; CDR3 protein: CASSVATGHQNEQFF
J gene: TRBJ2-7; V gene: TRBV7-2; D gene: TRBD2; clone size: .; CDR3 DNA: TGTGTCAGCAGCTCACCCCCGGCGGGAGGTCTTGAGCAGTACTTC; CDR3 protein: CVSSSPPAGGLEQYF
J gene: TRBJ2-1; V gene: TRBV3-1; D gene: .; clone size: many; CDR3 DNA: TGTGCCAGCAGCCTCCAGGGGACTACCGACAATGAGCAGTTCTTC; CDR3 protein: CASSLQGTTDNEQFF
J gene: TRBJ2-7; V gene: TRBV6-2/TRBV6-3; D gene: .; clone size: many; CDR3 DNA: TGTGCCAGCAGTTACTCGACCAAGGGGGATAACTCCTACGAGCAGTACTTC; CDR3 protein: CASSYSTKGDNSYEQYF